This T cell receptor (beta chain) was documented in a study of shared clonotypes between healthy human individuals. Broader study findings: Sampling was confined to blood; repertoires within tissues likely differ.

CDR3 length: 14 amino acids. V gave up 1 base and J gave up 9 bases, with 15 bases separating them. Germline V gene sequence: CDR1 SNHLY, CDR2 FYNNEI. The protocol was immunoSEQ multiplex PCR, while the TCRdb copy is restricted to in-frame clones and leaves out a portion. The profile shows some 2.3 million clones, more than 80% of them singletons. Comments on this clone: No antigen is known for it.

The sequence derives from a man aged 18 to 29 in good health. Some clones in this sample may be carry-over from other donors' samples. Sequenced: naive CD4+ T cells from PBMCs. Subset here: CD45RA+ positively selected. The chain carries TRBV2 and TRBJ2-5; a weak D match, TRBD2 (5 bases). CDR3 DNA: TGTGCCAGCAGTGAAGTCGGTCGTGGAGGAGCCCAGTACTTC. Its translation: CASSEVGRGGAQYF.